The 14 T cell receptor beta chains below were found in one sample sequenced in a study of blood T cell repertoires in COVID-19. Only in-frame clones appear in the TCRdb table, and some are missing; sequencing was by immunoSEQ multiplex PCR. In the table there are 150,000 to 250,000 clones, around 82% of which are singletons. Sequences were obtained from PBMCs or T cells enriched from blood (not recorded which). The origin of the receptors is a man between 35 and 55 years old who had recovered from COVID-19.

The chain uses TRBV5-1 and TRBJ2-1; D might be TRBD2 (7 bases). Germline assignment: CDR1 SGHRS and CDR2 YFSETQ. Trimming removed 0 bases from V and 2 bases from J, with 12 bases in between. CDR3 length: 16 residues. For the CDR3, the DNA is TGCGCCAGCAGCTTGGTTGGCGGGGGCCCCTACAATGAGCAGTTCTTC. Translating it yields CASSLVGGGPYNEQFF. The complete variable domain, with remaining parts taken from reference TRBV5-1 and TRBJ2-1, reads KAGVTQTPRYLIKTRGQQVTLSCSPISGHRSVSWYQQTPGQGLQFLFEYFSETQRNKGNFPGRFSGRQFSNSRSEMNVSTLELGDSALYLCASSLVGGGPYNEQFFGPGTRLTVL.

The chain uses TRBV19 and TRBJ1-5, with D perhaps TRBD1 (6 bases). CDR3 length: 16 amino acids. Germline assignment: CDR1 LNHDA and CDR2 SQIVND (reference sequence). V shed 4 bases and J shed 1 base, with 14 bases lying between them. The CDR3 DNA follows: TGTGCCAGTAGTACGATACAGGGTGGAAGCAATCAGCCCCAGCATTTT. It encodes CASSTIQGGSNQPQHF.

The chain uses TRBV3-1 (or the pseudogene TRBV3-2) and TRBJ2-7; D perhaps matches TRBD1 (6 bases). Germline values: CDR1 LGHDT, CDR2 YNNKEL (reference sequence). The length of the CDR3 is 15 residues. V dropped 4 bases and J dropped 4 bases, with 17 bases sitting between them. The CDR3 loop is CASSPPKTGIYEQYF. The CDR3 bases are TGTGCCAGCAGCCCCCCCAAGACAGGCATTTACGAGCAGTACTTC.

The rearrangement joins TRBV3-1 (or the pseudogene TRBV3-2) to TRBJ1-1; D unclear. Germline V gene sequence: CDR1 LGHDT, CDR2 YNNKEL (reference sequence). This CDR3 spans 14 amino acids. Trimming removed 1 base from V and 10 bases from J, with 16 bases in between. In DNA form, the CDR3 reads TGTGCCAGCAGCCAAGTCGGGAAAGGGAATAGAGCTTTCTTT. The encoded protein is CASSQVGKGNRAFF.

The chain recombines TRBV4-2 with TRBJ1-1; TRBD1 might be the D (5 bases). The CDR3 length is 14 residues. Trimming took 1 base from V and 7 from J, leaving 13 bases between them. From germline, CDR1 is LGHNA and CDR2 YNFKEQ. The CDR3 bases are TGTGCCAGCAGCCAAGGGGGCAGGGAGGGTGAAGCTTTCTTT. This translates into CASSQGGREGEAFF.

The chain uses TRBV6-5 and TRBJ2-7, with 7 bases fitting TRBD1. The CDR3 runs to 15 residues. From germline, CDR1 is MNHEY and CDR2 SVGAGI. The J segment lost 0 bases and the V segment lost 2 bases, leaving 4 bases of the junction unmatched. The CDR3 DNA sequence: TGTGCCAGCAGTTACACCCGGGACAGCTCCTACGAGCAGTACTTC. Its protein is CASSYTRDSSYEQYF.

The table lists this clone with a few counts. The chain has TRBV16 and TRBJ1-5; TRBD1 aligns across 8 bases. With V trimmed by 4 bases and J by 7 bases, 6 bases remained unmatched. The germline CDR1 and CDR2 sequences are KGHSY and FQNENV. The CDR3 is 14 residues long. Written as DNA, the CDR3 is TGTGCCAGCAGCCGTACAGGGGGAATACAGCCCCAGCATTTT. This gives the protein CASSRTGGIQPQHF.

The chain recombines TRBV3-1 (or the pseudogene TRBV3-2) with TRBJ1-2, with a tentative D call TRBD1 (6 bases). This CDR3 has 16 amino acids. Germline-derived CDR1 and CDR2 are LGHDT and YNNKEL (reference sequence). Trimming took off 4 bases at V and 4 bases at J, with 19 bases between the two ends. CDR3 sequence reads: CASSPTLARGGYGYTF. CDR3 in DNA: TGTGCCAGCAGCCCTACCTTGGCGCGAGGGGGCTATGGCTACACCTTC.

CDR3 sequence: CASSLGSGGSSPLHF. The CDR3 DNA follows: TGTGCCAGCAGCTTAGGGTCGGGGGGGAGCTCACCCCTCCACTTT. This rearrangement joins TRBV7-8 to TRBJ1-6; a possible D gene is TRBD1 (5 bases). Trimming shortened V by 1 base and J by 10 bases, and 14 bases separated the two germline ends. CDR3 length: 15 residues. The germline V gene encodes CDR1 SGHVS and CDR2 FQNEAQ.

A single count supports this clone. The chain uses TRBV2 and TRBJ1-3; a possible D gene is TRBD1 (6 bases). The ends were cut back, 4 bases at V and 2 bases at J, with 12 bases in the middle. This CDR3 is built from 15 residues. The germline V gene has CDR1 SNHLY and CDR2 FYNNEI. The CDR3 sequence: CASSVVGAAGNTIYF. As DNA, the CDR3 is TGTGCCAGCAGTGTGGTGGGGGCAGCTGGAAACACCATATATTTT. The variable domain in full, completed from reference TRBV2 and TRBJ1-3, reads EPEVTQTPSHQVTQMGQEVILRCVPISNHLYFYWYRQILGQKVEFLVSFYNNEISEKSEIFDDQFSVERPDGSNFTLKIRSTKLEDSAMYFCASSVVGAAGNTIYFGEGSWLTVV.

This rearrangement joins TRBV9 to TRBJ1-2; D ambiguous. Germline CDR1 and CDR2: SGDLS and YYNGEE. V was pared by 4 bases and J by 6 bases, with 13 bases between. The CDR3 has 13 amino acids. DNA of the CDR3: TGTGCCAGCAGCTCCCCTATGGAGGATGGCTACACCTTC. Residues: CASSSPMEDGYTF. The full variable domain, in which reference TRBV9 and TRBJ1-2 provide the parts outside the CDR3, is DSGVTQTPKHLITATGQRVTLRCSPRSGDLSVYWYQQSLDQGLQFLIQYYNGEERAKGNILERFSAQQFPDLHSELNLSSLELGDSALYFCASSSPMEDGYTFGSGTRLTVV.

The V call is TRBV4-3, the J call TRBJ1-2; TRBD1 agrees at 7 bases. CDR1 is LGHNA, CDR2 YSLEER, per germline. The CDR3 totals 19 residues. V was pared by 1 base and J by 2 bases, with 16 bases of the junction left unmatched. The CDR3, as DNA: TGCGCCAGCAGCCAAGCTGAATGGGTGGCGACAGGGCGGAACTATGGCTACACCTTC. It specifies CASSQAEWVATGRNYGYTF.

The J gene is TRBJ1-5, the V gene TRBV30; D remains unclear. Germline V gene sequence: CDR1 GTSNPN, CDR2 SVGIG (reference sequence). Trimming left V 3 bases short and J 3 bases short, with 15 bases between. The CDR3 is made up of 15 amino acids. CDR3 nucleotides: TGTGCCTGGAGCCCCGGGGTCTTCAACAATCAGCCCCAGCATTTT. Protein product: CAWSPGVFNNQPQHF.

V usage is TRBV7-3 and J usage is TRBJ2-3, with D possibly being TRBD2 (6 bases). The germline V gene has CDR1 SGHTA and CDR2 FQGTGA. The CDR3 runs 15 residues. Trimming shortened V by 5 bases and J by 2 bases, and 14 bases separated the two germline ends. The CDR3 DNA is TGTGCCAGCAGCGCTAGTAGCGGACCCACAGATACGCAGTATTTT. Its translation is CASSASSGPTDTQYF.